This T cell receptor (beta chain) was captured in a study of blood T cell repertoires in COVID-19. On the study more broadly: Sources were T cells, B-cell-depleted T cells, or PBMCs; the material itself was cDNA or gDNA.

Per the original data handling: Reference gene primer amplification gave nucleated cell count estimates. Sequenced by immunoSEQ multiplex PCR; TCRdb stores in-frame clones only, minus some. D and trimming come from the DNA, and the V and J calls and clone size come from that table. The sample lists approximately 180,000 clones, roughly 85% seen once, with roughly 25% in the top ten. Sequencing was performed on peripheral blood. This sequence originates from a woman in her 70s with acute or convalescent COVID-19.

The CDR3 region is CASSPQAGARYNEQFF. CDR3 nucleotides: TGTGCCAGCAGCCCCCAAGCGGGAGCCAGGTACAATGAGCAGTTCTTC. The chain joins TRBV7-3 to TRBJ2-1, with 8 bases aligning to TRBD2. This CDR3 is built from 16 residues. Germline V gene data show CDR1 as SGHTA and CDR2 as FQGTGA. V lost 5 bases, J lost 4 bases, and 10 bases stayed unmatched.